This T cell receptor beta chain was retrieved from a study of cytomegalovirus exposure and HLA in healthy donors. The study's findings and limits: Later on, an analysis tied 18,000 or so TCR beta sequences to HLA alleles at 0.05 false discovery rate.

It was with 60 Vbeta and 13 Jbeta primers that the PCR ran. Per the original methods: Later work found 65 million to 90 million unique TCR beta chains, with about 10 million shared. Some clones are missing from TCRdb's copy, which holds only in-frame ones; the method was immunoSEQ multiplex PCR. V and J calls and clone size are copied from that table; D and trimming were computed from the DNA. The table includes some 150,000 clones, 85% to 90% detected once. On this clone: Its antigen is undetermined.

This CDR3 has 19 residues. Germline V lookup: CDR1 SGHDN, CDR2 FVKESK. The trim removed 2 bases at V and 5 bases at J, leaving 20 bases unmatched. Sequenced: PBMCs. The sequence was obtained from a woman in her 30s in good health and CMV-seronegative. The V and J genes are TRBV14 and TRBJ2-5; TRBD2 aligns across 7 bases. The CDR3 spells CASSQWDYTRGSFPETQYF. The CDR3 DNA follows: TGTGCCAGCAGCCAATGGGACTATACAAGAGGAAGCTTTCCGGAGACCCAGTACTTC. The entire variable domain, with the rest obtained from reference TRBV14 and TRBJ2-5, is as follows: EAGVTQFPSHSVIEKGQTVTLRCDPISGHDNLYWYRRVMGKEIKFLLHFVKESKQDESGMPNNRFLAERTGGTYSTLKVQPAELEDSGVYFCASSQWDYTRGSFPETQYFGPGTRLLVL.